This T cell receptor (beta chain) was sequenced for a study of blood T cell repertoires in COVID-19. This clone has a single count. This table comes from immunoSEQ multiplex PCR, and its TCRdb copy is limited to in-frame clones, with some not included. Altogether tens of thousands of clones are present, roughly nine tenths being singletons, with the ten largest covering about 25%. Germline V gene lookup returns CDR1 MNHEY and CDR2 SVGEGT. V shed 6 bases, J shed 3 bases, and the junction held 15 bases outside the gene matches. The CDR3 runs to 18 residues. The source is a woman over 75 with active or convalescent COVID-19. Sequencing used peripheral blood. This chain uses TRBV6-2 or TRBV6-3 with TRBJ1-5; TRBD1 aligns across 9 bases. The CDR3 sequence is CASSPIPPGTGNNQPQHF. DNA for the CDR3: TGTGCCAGCAGCCCTATCCCCCCAGGGACAGGGAACAATCAGCCCCAGCATTTT.